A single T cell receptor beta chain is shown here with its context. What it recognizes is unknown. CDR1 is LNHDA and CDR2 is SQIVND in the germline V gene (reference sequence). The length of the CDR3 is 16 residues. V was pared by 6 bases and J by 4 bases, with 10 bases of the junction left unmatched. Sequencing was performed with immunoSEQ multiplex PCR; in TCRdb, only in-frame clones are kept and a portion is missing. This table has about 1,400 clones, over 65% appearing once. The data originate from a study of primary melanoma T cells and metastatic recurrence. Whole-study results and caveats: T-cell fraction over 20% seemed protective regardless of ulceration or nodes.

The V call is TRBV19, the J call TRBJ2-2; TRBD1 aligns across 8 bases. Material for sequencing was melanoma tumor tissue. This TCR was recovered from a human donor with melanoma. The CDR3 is CASRTGAGISTGELFF. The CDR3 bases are TGTGCCAGTAGGACAGGGGCCGGAATATCCACCGGGGAGCTGTTTTTT.